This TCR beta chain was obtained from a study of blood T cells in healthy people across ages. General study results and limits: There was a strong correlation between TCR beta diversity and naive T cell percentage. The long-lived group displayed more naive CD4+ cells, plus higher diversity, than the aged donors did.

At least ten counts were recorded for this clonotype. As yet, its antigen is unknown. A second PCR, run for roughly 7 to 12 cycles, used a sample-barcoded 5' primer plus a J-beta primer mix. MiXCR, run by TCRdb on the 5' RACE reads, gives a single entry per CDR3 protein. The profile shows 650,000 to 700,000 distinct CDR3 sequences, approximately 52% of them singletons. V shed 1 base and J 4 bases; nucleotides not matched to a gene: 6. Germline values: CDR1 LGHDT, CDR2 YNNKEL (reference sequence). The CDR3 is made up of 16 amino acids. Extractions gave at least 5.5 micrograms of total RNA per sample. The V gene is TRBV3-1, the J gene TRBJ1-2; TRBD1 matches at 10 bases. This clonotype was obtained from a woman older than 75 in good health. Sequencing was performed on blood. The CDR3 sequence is CASSQVGTGVGYGYTF. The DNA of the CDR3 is TGTGCCAGCAGCCAAGTAGGGACAGGGGTGGGCTATGGCTACACCTTC.